One and the same sample provided the 28 T cell receptor beta chains below, sequenced in a study of shared clonotypes between healthy human individuals. Using immunoSEQ multiplex PCR, the repertoire was profiled, and TCRdb retains in-frame clones only, with some absent. The sample records about 960,000 clones, around 80% being singletons. Sequenced input: memory CD4+ T cells sorted from blood. Regarding subset: CD45RA-negative fraction. These receptors all stem from a man aged 18 to 30 in good health.

The genes are TRBV10-3 and TRBJ2-7; the match to TRBD2 covers 8 bases. The length of the CDR3 is 14 residues. J lost 0 bases, V lost 8 bases, and 6 bases had no gene match. Germline CDR1 reads ENHRY; CDR2 reads SYGVKD. CDR3 DNA sequence: TGTGCCATCTTAGCGGGATCCCCCTCCTACGAGCAGTACTTC. As protein: CAILAGSPSYEQYF.

The V and J genes are TRBV7-8 and TRBJ1-4, with D perhaps TRBD1 (5 bases). Deletions cut 4 bases from V and 8 bases from J, with 23 bases between. The CDR3 has 17 amino acids. CDR1 and CDR2 from the germline V gene are SGHVS and FQNEAQ. The chain's CDR3 is CASSSPRDGGTGEKLFF. DNA for the CDR3: TGTGCCAGCAGCTCGCCTAGGGACGGCGGGACGGGAGAAAAACTGTTTTTT.

This chain joins TRBV7-8 and TRBJ2-7, with a weak D call TRBD2 (6 bases). The germline V and J ends were trimmed by 3 bases and 2 bases, with 14 bases remaining between them. The CDR3 totals 15 residues. Germline lookup yields CDR1 SGHVS and CDR2 FQNEAQ. CDR3 residues: CASSFSPGGAYEQYF. DNA for the CDR3: TGTGCCAGCAGCTTCTCGCCCGGGGGAGCCTACGAGCAGTACTTC.

The chain has TRBV5-1 and TRBJ1-1, with D possibly matching TRBD1 (6 bases). This CDR3 has 14 amino acids. From germline, CDR1 is SGHRS and CDR2 YFSETQ. V lost 0 bases and J 6 bases, leaving 12 bases between the germline ends. The CDR3 spells CASSLEQGPPEAFF. CDR3 sequence (DNA): TGCGCCAGCAGCTTGGAACAGGGCCCCCCTGAAGCTTTCTTT.

The sample holds a few counts of this clone. This sequence joins TRBV7-2 and TRBJ2-6; D unclear. V dropped 5 bases and J dropped 2 bases, with 13 bases sitting between them. The V gene's germline CDR1 is SGHTA and CDR2 FQGNSA. The CDR3 has 16 amino acids. CDR3 loop: CASSVSTTTGANVLTF. CDR3 DNA: TGTGCCAGCAGCGTTAGTACTACGACTGGGGCCAACGTCCTGACTTTC.

The rearrangement links TRBV7-6 to TRBJ2-3; 7 positions match TRBD1. The CDR3 extends over 14 amino acids. The germline gives CDR1 SGHVS, CDR2 FNYEAQ. J lost 4 bases, V lost 5 bases, and 6 bases had no gene match. Here the CDR3 DNA reads TGTGCCAGCAGCCTTGGGACAGCCTCAGATACGCAGTATTTT. It is translated as CASSLGTASDTQYF.

This chain joins TRBV19 and TRBJ1-2; 8 positions agree with TRBD1. Germline V CDR1 and CDR2: LNHDA, SQIVND (reference sequence). With V trimmed by 1 base and J by 3 bases, 7 bases remained unmatched. This CDR3 contains 16 residues. The CDR3 sequence: CASSIGWTGIDYGYTF. CDR3 DNA: TGTGCCAGTAGTATAGGGTGGACAGGGATCGACTATGGCTACACCTTC.

A single count supports this clone. The chain combines TRBV7-2 with TRBJ2-1; D remains unclear. This CDR3 has 12 residues. CDR1 and CDR2 (germline): SGHTA, FQGNSA. V was trimmed by 3 bases and J by 14 bases, leaving 14 bases between them. The CDR3, as DNA: TGTGCCAGCAGCTTGTTTCGCCAGGACGAGTTCTTC. This gives the protein CASSLFRQDEFF.

V and J are TRBV10-3 and TRBJ2-7, with unresolved D. V was pared by 4 bases and J by 3 bases, with 10 bases between. This CDR3 contains 13 residues. Germline V gene data show CDR1 as ENHRY and CDR2 as SYGVKD. The CDR3 is CAISGPTLYEQYF. The CDR3 coding sequence is TGTGCCATCAGTGGACCCACCCTCTACGAGCAGTACTTC.

The V and J genes are TRBV30 and TRBJ2-7, with D possibly being TRBD1 or TRBD2 (5 bases each). Germline V gene data show CDR1 as GTSNPN and CDR2 as SVGIG (reference sequence). This CDR3 is 13 amino acids long. V was shortened by 1 base and J by 6 bases, with 13 bases between the two germline ends. DNA of the CDR3: TGTGCCTGGAGTGCCGGGGCCAGAAGCGAGCAGTACTTC. Amino acids: CAWSAGARSEQYF.

CDR3 in DNA: TGTGCCAGCAAGCTCGAGTCAGGGGGCGGTGGCTACACCTTC. It is translated as CASKLESGGGGYTF. The chain combines TRBV2 with TRBJ1-2, with 8 bases identical to TRBD1. V dropped 7 bases and J dropped 7; count of bases not matched to a gene: 11. This CDR3 region has 14 residues. Germline V gene data show CDR1 as SNHLY and CDR2 as FYNNEI.

This rearrangement joins TRBV5-1 to TRBJ1-1; D is unclear. The CDR3 has 12 amino acids. The V gene's germline CDR1 is SGHRS and CDR2 YFSETQ. The V gene lost 1 base and the J gene lost 8 bases, with 9 bases spanning the gap. CDR3 DNA sequence: TGCGCCAGCAGCTTGTTAGGGCAAGAAGCTTTCTTT. Translated: CASSLLGQEAFF. Looking up the rest from reference TRBV5-1 and TRBJ1-1 gives the full variable domain: KAGVTQTPRYLIKTRGQQVTLSCSPISGHRSVSWYQQTPGQGLQFLFEYFSETQRNKGNFPGRFSGRQFSNSRSEMNVSTLELGDSALYLCASSLLGQEAFFGQGTRLTVV.

Concerning this clone itself: Additional DNA sequences in this sample encode the identical CDR3. The J gene is TRBJ2-7, the V gene TRBV5-1, with TRBD1 as a possible D gene (6 bases). This CDR3 contains 15 residues. Germline values: CDR1 SGHRS, CDR2 YFSETQ. V was trimmed by 0 bases and J by 1 base, leaving 11 bases between them. CDR3 sequence (DNA): TGCGCCAGCAGCTTGGTGACAGGTTTTTCCTACGAGCAGTACTTC. Protein product: CASSLVTGFSYEQYF.

The chain links TRBV10-2 to TRBJ2-2; D tentatively fits TRBD1 or TRBD2 (5 bases each). CDR1 and CDR2 (germline): WSHSY, SAAADI. V dropped 5 bases and J dropped 1 base, with 11 bases sitting between them. The CDR3 has 15 residues. The CDR3 DNA reads TGCGCCAGCAGTTCCGGGACCAAGAACACCGGGGAGCTGTTTTTT. Translating it yields CASSSGTKNTGELFF.

V is TRBV5-1 and J is TRBJ2-5; perhaps TRBD2 as D (6 bases). This CDR3 region has 15 residues. The ends were cut back, 0 bases at V and 5 bases at J, with 14 bases in the middle. Germline V gene sequence: CDR1 SGHRS, CDR2 YFSETQ. The CDR3 DNA reads TGCGCCAGCAGCTTGGGCGGGGCTGTATTGGAGACCCAGTACTTC. The encoded protein is CASSLGGAVLETQYF. The variable domain in full, with the rest retrieved from reference TRBV5-1 and TRBJ2-5, is KAGVTQTPRYLIKTRGQQVTLSCSPISGHRSVSWYQQTPGQGLQFLFEYFSETQRNKGNFPGRFSGRQFSNSRSEMNVSTLELGDSALYLCASSLGGAVLETQYFGPGTRLLVL.

The chain carries TRBV5-5 and TRBJ2-7, with D maybe TRBD2 (6 bases). This CDR3 comprises 15 residues. The V gene lost 4 bases and the J gene lost 2 bases, with 16 bases spanning the gap. Germline CDR1 reads SGHKS; CDR2 reads YYEKEE (reference sequence). DNA of the CDR3: TGTGCCAGCAGCCCCACTCCCGGGACTGCCTACGAGCAGTACTTC. Translation gives CASSPTPGTAYEQYF.

This clone was counted between two and nine times. The chain employs TRBV14 and TRBJ1-1; no firm D call. Trimming stripped 4 bases from V and 3 bases from J, with 9 bases between. Germline V gene data show CDR1 as SGHDN and CDR2 as FVKESK. The CDR3 loop spans 13 amino acids. The CDR3, as DNA: TGTGCCAGCAGCCGTCGCTGGGACACTGAAGCTTTCTTT. This translates into CASSRRWDTEAFF.

The rearrangement uses TRBV6-1 and TRBJ1-4; no definite D call. CDR3 size: 17 residues. The ends were cut back, 3 bases at V and 0 bases at J, with 14 bases in the middle. Germline V CDR1 and CDR2: MNHNS, SASEGT. CDR3 in amino acids: CASSDRLTLATNEKLFF. The DNA of the CDR3 is TGTGCCAGCAGTGACAGGTTAACACTTGCAACTAATGAAAAACTGTTTTTT.

To note about this clone: Other DNA sequences in the sample encode the same CDR3. The chain links TRBV18 to TRBJ2-6; possibly TRBD1 or TRBD2 for D (6 bases each). The germline gives CDR1 KGHSH, CDR2 LQKENI. The CDR3 totals 15 residues. Trimming removed 3 bases from V and 4 bases from J, with 10 bases in between. CDR3: CASSPGGSGANVLTF. In nucleotides, the CDR3 is TGTGCCAGCTCACCGGGGGGCAGCGGGGCCAACGTCCTGACTTTC.

The chain combines TRBV28 with TRBJ2-2; a weak D match, TRBD1 (6 bases). The germline V and J ends were trimmed by 2 bases and 3 bases, with 19 bases remaining between them. Germline V gene data show CDR1 as MDHEN and CDR2 as SYDVKM. The CDR3 has 18 amino acids. CDR3 in DNA: TGTGCCAGCAGTTTAACAGGGTACTTAAATAGTTACACCGGGGAGCTGTTTTTT. This gives the protein CASSLTGYLNSYTGELFF.

The chain employs TRBV28 and TRBJ2-1; D is uncertain. The CDR3 runs 12 residues. The germline V and J ends were trimmed by 5 bases and 3 bases, with 5 bases remaining between them. Germline CDR1 MDHEN, CDR2 SYDVKM. The CDR3 loop reads CASSPHYNEQFF. The DNA for the CDR3 is TGTGCCAGCAGTCCTCACTACAATGAGCAGTTCTTC.

Comments on this clone: Additional DNA sequences in this sample encode the identical CDR3. The rearrangement links TRBV7-2 to TRBJ1-5, with D unresolved. V lost 1 base and J lost 4, with 5 bases in between. The CDR3 is 13 residues long. Per germline, CDR1 SGHTA and CDR2 FQGNSA. DNA for the CDR3: TGTGCCAGCAGCTTAGGCGTAAATCAGCCCCAGCATTTT. It encodes CASSLGVNQPQHF.

With regard to this clone: Other DNA sequences in the sample encode the same CDR3. V gene TRBV18 combines with J gene TRBJ2-7; possibly TRBD1 or TRBD2 for D (5 bases each). Between the trimmed V and J ends, which lost 3 bases and 2 bases, there was a span of 5 bases. Germline loops: CDR1 KGHSH, CDR2 LQKENI. The CDR3 consists of 12 residues. This CDR3 reads CASSPGPYEQYF. CDR3 coding DNA: TGTGCCAGCTCACCGGGACCCTACGAGCAGTACTTC.

Concerning this clone: The sample carries other DNA sequences with the same CDR3. The rearrangement links TRBV7-9 to TRBJ2-1; 9 bases are a match to TRBD2. With V trimmed by 0 bases and J by 2 bases, 2 bases remained unmatched. This CDR3 region has 16 residues. CDR1 is SEHNR, CDR2 FQNEAQ, per germline (reference sequence). Here the CDR3 DNA reads TGTGCCAGCAGCTTAGCTCTAGCGGGACCCTACAATGAGCAGTTCTTC. Translation gives CASSLALAGPYNEQFF.

The rearrangement links TRBV5-6 to TRBJ2-3; no definite D call. The germline V and J ends were trimmed by 0 bases and 9 bases, with 11 bases remaining between them. Germline lookup yields CDR1 SGHDT and CDR2 YYEEEE. This CDR3 region has 13 residues. The CDR3 DNA reads TGTGCCAGCAGCTTGGGTGGGGATACAACGCAGTATTTT. Translating it yields CASSLGGDTTQYF.

This chain connects TRBV30 to TRBJ2-3, with D maybe TRBD2 (5 bases). Trimming took 0 bases from V and 3 from J, leaving 13 bases between them. Germline V lookup: CDR1 GTSNPN, CDR2 SVGIG (reference sequence). The CDR3 covers 15 residues. For the CDR3, the DNA is TGTGCCTGGAGTGTACCCCTAGCCCAGACAGATACGCAGTATTTT. It codes for CAWSVPLAQTDTQYF.

In the case of this clone: A much larger clone lies one base from this, so it may be a read error. Other DNA sequences in this sample translate to the same CDR3. The V gene is TRBV5-1, the J gene TRBJ2-3; possible D gene TRBD2, 5 bases. The CDR3 extends over 13 amino acids. Germline CDR1 SGHRS, CDR2 YFSETQ. Trimming removed 0 bases at V and 3 bases at J, with 5 bases between. The CDR3 region is CASSLGGTDTQYF. The CDR3 DNA sequence: TGCGCCAGCAGCTTGGGAGGGACAGATACGCAGTATTTT.

This chain links TRBV5-6 with TRBJ1-5; the D gene is possibly TRBD1 (5 bases). The germline V and J ends were trimmed by 3 bases and 3 bases, with 13 bases remaining between them. Germline V lookup: CDR1 SGHDT, CDR2 YYEEEE. The CDR3 length is 15 residues. For the CDR3, the DNA is TGTGCCAGCAGCTCGAACCCAGGGCTCAATCAGCCCCAGCATTTT. As protein: CASSSNPGLNQPQHF. The full variable domain, in which reference TRBV5-6 and TRBJ1-5 provide the parts outside the CDR3, is DAGVTQSPTHLIKTRGQQVTLRCSPKSGHDTVSWYQQALGQGPQFIFQYYEEEERQRGNFPDRFSGHQFPNYSSELNVNALLLGDSALYLCASSSNPGLNQPQHFGDGTRLSIL.